This T cell receptor beta chain was found in a study of T cells in Graves' hyperthyroidism and ophthalmopathy (dated by TCRdb to the late 2010s). In the study overall: Peripheral blood was sampled at the time of initial diagnosis, prior to any treatment. TCR Vbeta CDR3 sequencing of 120 to 150 peripheral blood samples (under 45 ophthalmopathy, over 70 hyperthyroidism and 17 progressor patients) is reported in the paper. Prospective prediction of ophthalmopathy was tested in an independent validation cohort of 18 to 20 hyperthyroidism patients and around 16 patients who later progressed to ophthalmopathy. For training and testing, the approximately 97 patients in the discovery cohort were randomly divided in a 7:3 ratio. The study also compared thyroid tissue and blood T-cell repertoires from several Graves' hyperthyroidism patients. TCR V-J signatures able to tell the groups apart were searched for in a discovery cohort of 90 to 100 patients, of whom around 43 had Graves' ophthalmopathy and roughly 59 had stable Graves' hyperthyroidism. After sampling, hyperthyroidism patients received methimazole starting at 30 mg daily, and ophthalmopathy patients received high-dose intravenous methylprednisolone. Findings and caveats that apply to the study as a whole: Blood samples also contained most of the expanded thyroid clonotypes (frequency above 0.001), which suggests that blood repertoires may reflect thyroid immune responses. No statistical method was used to fix the sample size in advance, and group allocation was not hidden from the investigators. In validation, the model predicted progression to ophthalmopathy a median of approximately 6.3 months before onset, with roughly 70% sensitivity and 72.22% specificity. A model built on a 13 V-J signature distinguished ophthalmopathy from stable hyperthyroidism, reaching 87.88% sensitivity and 81.08% specificity in cross-validation and 80%/75% in testing.

Trimming at the junction amounts to 10 bases on V and 3 bases on J, and the germline ends lie 11 bases apart. Counted from cysteine to phenylalanine, this CDR3 has 13 amino acids. Just the 39-base CDR3 DNA is kept, in frame starting at base 1. As encoded in the germline V gene, CDR1 is KGHDR while CDR2 is SFDVKD. This clonotype was seen repeatedly, ten times or more. Its cognate antigen has yet to be identified. Base-call qualities are not available, and no considerably larger clone is one nucleotide away. Stable Graves' hyperthyroidism was defined as no progression to ophthalmopathy during 18 months of follow-up. Hyperthyroidism patients were newly diagnosed, with disease duration under 2 months, and aged 18 to 65 years. Exclusion was applied to patients with uncontrolled infections, other autoimmune diseases, pregnancy or lactation. Diagnoses were based on clinical symptoms, serum thyroxine and TRAb, thyroid ultrasound and orbital computed tomography. Ficoll-Paque density gradient centrifugation was used to isolate PBMCs from around 10 ml of fresh peripheral blood. Total RNA was extracted using Trizol reagent, and RNA quality was assessed on an Agilent 2100 Bioanalyzer.

TCR beta CDR3 regions were amplified from RNA transcripts. The TCR CDR3 was subjected to a first round of RT-PCR using the HTBI primer set and the Qiagen OneStep RT-PCR kit. Libraries were constructed in a second round of multiplex PCR, after which size selection and purification were carried out. Paired-end sequencing of the libraries was performed with 100 bp reads on an Illumina HiSeq2000. In the source study's methods: Raw data were processed with SOAPnuke, discarding reads with adapters, uncalled bases, mean Phred below 15, or no exact constant-primer or identifier match. COPE v1.2.5 was used to merge the high-quality paired reads, and each unique nucleotide sequence was defined as a clonotype. MiTCR v1.1 was used to align clonotypes to the IMGT TRBV, TRBD and TRBJ reference segments. The analysis included only V-J combinations with a frequency above 0.0001, which together covered 99% to 99.2% of the repertoires. A TCS score was defined as the ratio between F50 (clonal expansion) and ExV (chaos), using BLOSUM62-based TCRdist between CDR3 peptides within each V-J. Welch's t-statistics and random forest reduced 514 V-J features to under 15, which were used in a naive Bayes classifier (R e1071). The public reads were reanalyzed by TCRdb: fastp trimming at Q25, MiXCR alignment, in-frame beta chains only. Every CDR3 protein is listed once, alongside the most common genes and DNA of its rows. TCRdb's processing, not the study's, gives the V and J calls here. For this sample there are under 450,000 distinct CDR3 sequences; around 16% appear just once. The ten largest clones add up to roughly 8% of the sample.

Rearrangement joined TRBV24-1 to TRBJ2-2; the D segment cannot be called with confidence. This TCR came from a woman aged 18-29 years with Graves' hyperthyroidism. Sequences were obtained from blood. The DNA reads TGTGCCACTTTGGACCCTTACACCGGGGAGCTGTTTTTT. It encodes CATLDPYTGELFF.